These 3 T cell receptor beta chains came from one sample sequenced in a study of shared clonotypes between healthy human individuals. Method: immunoSEQ multiplex PCR; TCRdb's copy keeps in-frame clones and lacks some. This table holds roughly 2,300,000 clones, about 90% found once. Sequenced input: naive CD4+ T cells from PBMCs. The subset denotes: CD45RA+ positively selected. These receptor sequences come from a man younger than 30 in good health. Some clones in this sample may be carry-over from other donors' samples.

This clone was detected only once. This chain connects TRBV11-2 to TRBJ1-6; TRBD1 might be the D (5 bases). V lost 4 bases, J lost 6 bases, and 13 bases lay in between. This CDR3 region has 15 residues. From germline, CDR1 is SGHAT and CDR2 FQNNGV. The CDR3 is CASSSDGTFNSPLHF. CDR3 DNA: TGTGCCAGCAGCTCAGACGGGACCTTTAATTCACCCCTCCACTTT.

The rearrangement joins TRBV5-1 to TRBJ1-3, with TRBD1 matching over 7 bases. This CDR3 is built from 15 residues. CDR1 and CDR2 (germline): SGHRS, YFSETQ. The trim removed 3 bases at V and 3 bases at J, leaving 6 bases unmatched. CDR3 sequence: CASSSTGSGGNTIYF. CDR3 nucleotide sequence: TGCGCCAGCAGCTCGACAGGGTCCGGTGGAAACACCATATATTTT. Full variable domain (remainder filled in from reference TRBV5-1 and TRBJ1-3): KAGVTQTPRYLIKTRGQQVTLSCSPISGHRSVSWYQQTPGQGLQFLFEYFSETQRNKGNFPGRFSGRQFSNSRSEMNVSTLELGDSALYLCASSSTGSGGNTIYFGEGSWLTVV.

This rearrangement joins TRBV6-5 to TRBJ2-7; D possibly matches TRBD1 or TRBD2 (5 bases each). CDR3 length: 14 amino acids. Looked up from germline, CDR1 is MNHEY and CDR2 is SVGAGI. Trimming shortened V by 2 bases and J by 2 bases, and 10 bases separated the two germline ends. CDR3 sequence (DNA): TGTGCCAGCAGTTACGAGGGGCGGACCTACGAGCAGTACTTC. Protein product: CASSYEGRTYEQYF.